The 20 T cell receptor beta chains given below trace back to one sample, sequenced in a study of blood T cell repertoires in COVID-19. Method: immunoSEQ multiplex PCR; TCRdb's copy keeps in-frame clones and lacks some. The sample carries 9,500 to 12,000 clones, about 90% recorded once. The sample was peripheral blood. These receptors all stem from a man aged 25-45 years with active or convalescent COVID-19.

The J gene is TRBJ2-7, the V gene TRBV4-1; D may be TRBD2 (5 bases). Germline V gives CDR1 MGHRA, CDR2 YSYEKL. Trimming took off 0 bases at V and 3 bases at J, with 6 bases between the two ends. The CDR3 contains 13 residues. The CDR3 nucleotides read TGCGCCAGCAGCCAAGACGGGGACTACGAGCAGTACTTC. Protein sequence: CASSQDGDYEQYF.

The CDR3 bases are TGTGCCACCAGCAGAGAGAAGGAGAGCTATGGCTACACCTTC. Translating it yields CATSREKESYGYTF. This chain joins TRBV15 and TRBJ1-2; no clear D gene. The CDR3 sequence is 14 residues long. Germline V gene data show CDR1 as LNHNV and CDR2 as YYDKDF (reference sequence). Trimming removed 0 bases at V and 4 bases at J, with 9 bases between.

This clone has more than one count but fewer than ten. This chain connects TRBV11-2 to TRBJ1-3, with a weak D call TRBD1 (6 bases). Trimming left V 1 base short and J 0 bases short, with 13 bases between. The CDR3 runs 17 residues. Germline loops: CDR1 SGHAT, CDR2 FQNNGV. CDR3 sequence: CASSLVPGVLSGNTIYF. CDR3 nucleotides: TGTGCCAGCAGCTTAGTGCCAGGGGTTCTCTCTGGAAACACCATATATTTT. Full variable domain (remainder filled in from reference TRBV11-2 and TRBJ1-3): EAGVAQSPRYKIIEKRQSVAFWCNPISGHATLYWYQQILGQGPKLLIQFQNNGVVDDSQLPKDRFSAERLKGVDSTLKIQPAKLEDSAVYLCASSLVPGVLSGNTIYFGEGSWLTVV.

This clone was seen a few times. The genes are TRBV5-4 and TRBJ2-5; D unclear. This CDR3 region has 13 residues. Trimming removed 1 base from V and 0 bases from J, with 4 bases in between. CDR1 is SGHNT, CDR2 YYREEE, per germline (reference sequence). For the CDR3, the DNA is TGTGCCAGCAGCTTGCGCGACCAAGAGACCCAGTACTTC. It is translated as CASSLRDQETQYF.

DNA of the CDR3: TGTGCCAGCAGTGGCGGTCGTGGCAATCAGCCCCAGCATTTT. Protein product: CASSGGRGNQPQHF. The chain joins TRBV2 to TRBJ1-5, with no clear D. Looked up from germline, CDR1 is SNHLY and CDR2 is FYNNEI. Trimming stripped 4 bases from V and 2 bases from J, with 9 bases between. The CDR3 sequence is 14 residues long.

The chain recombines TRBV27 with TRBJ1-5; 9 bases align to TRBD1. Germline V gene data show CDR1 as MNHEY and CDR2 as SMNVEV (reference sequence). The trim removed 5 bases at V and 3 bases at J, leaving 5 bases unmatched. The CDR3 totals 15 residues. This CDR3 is CASSIGTGYNQPQHF. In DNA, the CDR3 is TGTGCCAGCAGTATAGGGACAGGGTACAATCAGCCCCAGCATTTT.

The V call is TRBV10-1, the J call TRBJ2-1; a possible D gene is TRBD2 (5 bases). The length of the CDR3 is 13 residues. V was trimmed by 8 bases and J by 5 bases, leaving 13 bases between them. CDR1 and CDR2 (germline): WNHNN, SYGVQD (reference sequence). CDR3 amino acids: CASLIERNNEQFF. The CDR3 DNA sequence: TGCGCCAGCCTGATAGAGCGGAACAATGAGCAGTTCTTC.

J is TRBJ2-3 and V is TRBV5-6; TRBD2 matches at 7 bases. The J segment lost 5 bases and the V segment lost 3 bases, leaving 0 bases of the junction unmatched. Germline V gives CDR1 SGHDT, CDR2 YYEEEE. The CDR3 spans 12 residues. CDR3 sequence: CASSSGGDTQYF. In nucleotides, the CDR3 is TGTGCCAGCAGCTCGGGGGGAGATACGCAGTATTTT.

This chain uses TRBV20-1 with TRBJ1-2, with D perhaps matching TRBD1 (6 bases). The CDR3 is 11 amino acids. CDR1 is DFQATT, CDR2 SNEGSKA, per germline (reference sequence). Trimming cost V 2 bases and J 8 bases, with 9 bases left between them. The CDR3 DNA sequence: TGCAGTGCTAGACAGGGGCCAGGCTACACCTTC. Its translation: CSARQGPGYTF.

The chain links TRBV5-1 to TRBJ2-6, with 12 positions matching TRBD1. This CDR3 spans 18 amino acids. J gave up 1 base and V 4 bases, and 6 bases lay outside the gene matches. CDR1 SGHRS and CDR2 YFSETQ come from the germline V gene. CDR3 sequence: CASSQGTGGSSGANVLTF. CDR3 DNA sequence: TGCGCCAGCAGCCAAGGGACAGGGGGCTCATCTGGGGCCAACGTCCTGACTTTC.

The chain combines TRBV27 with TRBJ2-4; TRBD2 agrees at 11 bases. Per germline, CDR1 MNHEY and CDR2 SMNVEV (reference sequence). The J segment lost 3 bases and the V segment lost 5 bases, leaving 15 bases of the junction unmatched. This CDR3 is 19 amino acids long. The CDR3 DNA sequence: TGTGCCAGCAGTCCCCAGCTAGCGGGGGGTTTATTGGGCAAAAACATTCAGTACTTC. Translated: CASSPQLAGGLLGKNIQYF.

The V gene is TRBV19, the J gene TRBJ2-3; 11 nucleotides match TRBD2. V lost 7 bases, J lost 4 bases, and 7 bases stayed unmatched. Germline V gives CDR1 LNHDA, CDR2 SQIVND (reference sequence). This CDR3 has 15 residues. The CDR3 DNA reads TGTGCCAGTACCAAACTAGCGGGGGTCCCAGATACGCAGTATTTT. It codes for CASTKLAGVPDTQYF.

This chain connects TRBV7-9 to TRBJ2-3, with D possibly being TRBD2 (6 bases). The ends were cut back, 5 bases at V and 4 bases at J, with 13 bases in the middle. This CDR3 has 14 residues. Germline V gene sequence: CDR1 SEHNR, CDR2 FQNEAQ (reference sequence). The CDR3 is CASSPFSGADTQYF. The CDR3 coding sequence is TGTGCCAGCAGCCCCTTTAGCGGAGCAGATACGCAGTATTTT.

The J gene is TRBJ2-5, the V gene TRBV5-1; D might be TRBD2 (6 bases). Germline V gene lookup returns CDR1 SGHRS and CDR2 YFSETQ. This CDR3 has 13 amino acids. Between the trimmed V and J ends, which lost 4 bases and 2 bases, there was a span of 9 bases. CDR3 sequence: CASSHGGQETQYF. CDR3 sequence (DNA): TGCGCCAGCAGCCATGGGGGGCAAGAGACCCAGTACTTC.

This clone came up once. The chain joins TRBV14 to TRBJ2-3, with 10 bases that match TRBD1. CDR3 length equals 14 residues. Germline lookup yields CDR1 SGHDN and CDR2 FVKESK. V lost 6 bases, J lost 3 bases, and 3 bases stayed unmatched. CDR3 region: CASRRQGATDTQYF. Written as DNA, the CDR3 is TGTGCCAGCAGGCGACAGGGGGCAACAGATACGCAGTATTTT.

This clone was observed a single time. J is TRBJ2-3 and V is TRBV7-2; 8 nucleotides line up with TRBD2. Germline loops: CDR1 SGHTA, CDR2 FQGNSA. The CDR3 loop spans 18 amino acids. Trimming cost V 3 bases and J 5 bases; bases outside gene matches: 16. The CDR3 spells CASSFRVTGGGQLDTQYF. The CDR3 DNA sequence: TGTGCCAGCAGCTTTCGGGTCACGGGCGGGGGGCAATTAGATACGCAGTATTTT. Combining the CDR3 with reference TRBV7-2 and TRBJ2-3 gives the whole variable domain GAGVSQSPSNKVTEKGKDVELRCDPISGHTALYWYRQSLGQGLEFLIYFQGNSAPDKSGLPSDRFSAERTGGSVSTLTIQRTQQEDSAVYLCASSFRVTGGGQLDTQYFGPGTRLTVL.

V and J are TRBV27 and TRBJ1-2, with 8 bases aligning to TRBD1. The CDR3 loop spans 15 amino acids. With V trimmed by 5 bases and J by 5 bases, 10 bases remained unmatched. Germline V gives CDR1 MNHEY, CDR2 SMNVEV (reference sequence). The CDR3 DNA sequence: TGTGCCAGCAGTCTAATTGGACAGGGAGGATATGGCTACACCTTC. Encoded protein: CASSLIGQGGYGYTF.

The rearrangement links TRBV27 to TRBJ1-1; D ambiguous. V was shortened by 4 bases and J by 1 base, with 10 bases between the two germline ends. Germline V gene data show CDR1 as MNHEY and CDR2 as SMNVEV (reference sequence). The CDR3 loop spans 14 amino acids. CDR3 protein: CASSWRGANTEAFF. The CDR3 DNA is TGTGCCAGCAGTTGGCGGGGAGCGAACACTGAAGCTTTCTTT.

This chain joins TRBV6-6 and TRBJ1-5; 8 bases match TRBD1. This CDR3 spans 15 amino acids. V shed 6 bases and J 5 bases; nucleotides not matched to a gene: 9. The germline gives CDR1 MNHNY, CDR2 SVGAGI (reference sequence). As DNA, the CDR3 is TGTGCCAGCAGAAGAAGGACAGGGCGCGATCAGCCCCAGCATTTT. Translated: CASRRRTGRDQPQHF.

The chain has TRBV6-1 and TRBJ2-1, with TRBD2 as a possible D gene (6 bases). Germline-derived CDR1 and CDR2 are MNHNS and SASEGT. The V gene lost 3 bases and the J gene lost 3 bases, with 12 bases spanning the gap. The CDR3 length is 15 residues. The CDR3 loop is CASSDEDGSYNEQFF. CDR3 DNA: TGTGCCAGCAGTGATGAGGACGGGAGCTACAATGAGCAGTTCTTC.